This T cell receptor (beta chain) was observed in a study of cytomegalovirus exposure and HLA in healthy donors. In the PCR, 60 Vbeta and 13 Jbeta primers were used. The method was immunoSEQ multiplex PCR; TCRdb's version includes in-frame clones alone and lacks a portion of them. The data hold approximately 160,000 clones, with 82% observed a single time. Findings of the study overall: The classifier reportedly diagnosed cytomegalovirus status with high sensitivity and specificity.

Among the donors, all were healthy bone marrow donors. Comments on this clone: Its target is not known.

This TCR was recovered from a male donor in good health and CMV-seronegative. Sequenced sample: PBMCs.

Written as DNA, the CDR3 is TGTGCCAGCAAAGAGACTAGCGGGATTGATGGTACGCAGTATTTT. Translating it yields CASKETSGIDGTQYF. The genes are TRBV5-4 and TRBJ2-3, with TRBD2 matching 11 bases. The junction had 11 bases not matched to a gene; V was cut back by 6 bases and J by 8 bases. Germline-derived CDR1 and CDR2 are SGHNT and YYREEE (reference sequence). This CDR3 is built from 15 residues. The full variable domain, rest sourced from reference TRBV5-4 and TRBJ2-3, is ETGVTQSPTHLIKTRGQQVTLRCSSQSGHNTVSWYQQALGQGPQFIFQYYREEENGRGNFPPRFSGLQFPNYSSELNVNALELDDSALYLCASKETSGIDGTQYFGPGTRLTVL.